This is a list of T cell receptor beta chains from one sample in a study of T cell responses to AZD1222 COVID-19 vaccine. Data came from immunoSEQ multiplex PCR; TCRdb stores just in-frame clones and leaves some out. Of under 170,000 clones listed, about 92% were seen once; the top ten hold about 3.6%. The source material was peripheral blood, sampled 28 days after the second AZD1222 dose. The receptors here all came from an adult who received the AZD1222 COVID-19 vaccine. Each CDR3 is given with its conserved first and last residue. D genes are given only for firm matches. Size tells how often a clone was seen (once, few, many) or the class of an expanded clone, and some rows leave it out.

v_call: TRBV6-5; clone_size: once; d_call: TRBD1; j_call: TRBJ1-5; cdr3_nt: TGTGCCAGCAGTTACTCGGCAGGGGGGGGACAGCCCCAGCATTTT; cdr3_aa: CASSYSAGGGQPQHF
v_call: TRBV30; clone_size: once; d_call: .; j_call: TRBJ1-1; cdr3_nt: TGTGCCTGGAGTACTGTGTCGGTTTACACTGAAGCTTTCTTT; cdr3_aa: CAWSTVSVYTEAFF
v_call: TRBV27; clone_size: .; d_call: TRBD2; j_call: TRBJ2-1; cdr3_nt: TGTGCCAGCAGTTTTATAGCGGGAAAATACAATGAGCAGTTCTTC; cdr3_aa: CASSFIAGKYNEQFF
v_call: TRBV28; clone_size: .; d_call: .; j_call: TRBJ2-7; cdr3_nt: TGTGCCAGCAGTTCCCAGGGTAGCTACGAGCAGTACTTC; cdr3_aa: CASSSQGSYEQYF
v_call: TRBV28; clone_size: .; d_call: .; j_call: TRBJ2-7; cdr3_nt: TGTGCCAGCACCCTAGCCCGGGAGATCGCCTACGAGCAGTACTTC; cdr3_aa: CASTLAREIAYEQYF
v_call: TRBV2; clone_size: .; d_call: .; j_call: TRBJ1-1; cdr3_nt: TGTGCCAGCCGCAGATCGTTGAACACTGAAGCTTTCTTT; cdr3_aa: CASRRSLNTEAFF
v_call: TRBV5-6; clone_size: .; d_call: .; j_call: TRBJ2-1; cdr3_nt: TGTGCCAGCAGCTTGGCTGGCTCCTACAATGAGCAGTTCTTC; cdr3_aa: CASSLAGSYNEQFF
v_call: TRBV10-3; clone_size: few; d_call: TRBD1; j_call: TRBJ2-7; cdr3_nt: TGTGCCAACGGACAGGGCTACGAGCAGTACTTC; cdr3_aa: CANGQGYEQYF
v_call: TRBV30; clone_size: .; d_call: .; j_call: TRBJ1-2; cdr3_nt: TGTGCCTGGAGAGGGGTGACCTATGGCTACACCTTC; cdr3_aa: CAWRGVTYGYTF
v_call: TRBV1; clone_size: .; d_call: .; j_call: TRBJ2-3; cdr3_nt: TGCACCAGCAGCCACCCCTTTCGATTCACAGATACGCAGTATTTT; cdr3_aa: CTSSHPFRFTDTQYF